The clone carrying this T cell receptor beta chain has a count of ten or more. Its target is unknown. Looked up from germline, CDR1 is SGHRS and CDR2 is YFSETQ. Trimming left V 8 bases short and J 2 bases short, with 9 bases between. The CDR3 runs to 12 residues. These data belong to a study of CD8 T cells in ankylosing spondylitis. Overall study results and limits: The study looked at matched synovial fluid samples from ankylosing spondylitis patients. Disease-linked clones were reported to be significantly enriched there. One TCR beta motif, made up of roughly eight highly homologous variants, appeared characteristic of ankylosing spondylitis blood. The disease-linked clones had a CD8+ phenotype and low blood frequencies.

Each TCR beta library was made by quantitative 5'-RACE that incorporated molecular barcodes. One entry per CDR3 protein, called by TCRdb with MiXCR from the 5' RACE reads. The sample has 200,000 or so distinct CDR3 sequences, roughly 20% seen once. The V gene is TRBV5-1, the J gene TRBJ2-3; D gene uncertain. The TCR originated in a male donor aged 5-30 years with ankylosing spondylitis or in good health (not recorded which). The sample was blood, either unsorted or a sorted T cell fraction (not recorded which). CDR3 sequence: CASGENTDTQYF. CDR3 nucleotides: TGCGCCAGTGGAGAAAACACAGATACGCAGTATTTT. Full variable domain (missing parts from reference TRBV5-1 and TRBJ2-3): KAGVTQTPRYLIKTRGQQVTLSCSPISGHRSVSWYQQTPGQGLQFLFEYFSETQRNKGNFPGRFSGRQFSNSRSEMNVSTLELGDSALYLCASGENTDTQYFGPGTRLTVL.